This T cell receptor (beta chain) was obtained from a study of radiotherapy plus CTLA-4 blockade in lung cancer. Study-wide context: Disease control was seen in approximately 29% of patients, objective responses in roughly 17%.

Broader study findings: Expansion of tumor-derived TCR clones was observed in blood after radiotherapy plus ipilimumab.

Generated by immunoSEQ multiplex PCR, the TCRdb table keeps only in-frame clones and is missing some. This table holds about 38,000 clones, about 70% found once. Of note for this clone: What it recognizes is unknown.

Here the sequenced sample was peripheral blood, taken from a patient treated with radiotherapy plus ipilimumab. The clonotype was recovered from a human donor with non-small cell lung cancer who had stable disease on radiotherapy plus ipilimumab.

The CDR3 DNA is TGTGCCATTTTACAGGGGAGCGGGGAGCTGTTTTTT. This gives the protein CAILQGSGELFF. The chain couples TRBV19 to TRBJ2-2, with 7 nucleotides matching TRBD1. With V trimmed by 10 bases and J by 7 bases, 6 bases remained unmatched. CDR3 size: 12 residues. The germline gives CDR1 LNHDA, CDR2 SQIVND (reference sequence).